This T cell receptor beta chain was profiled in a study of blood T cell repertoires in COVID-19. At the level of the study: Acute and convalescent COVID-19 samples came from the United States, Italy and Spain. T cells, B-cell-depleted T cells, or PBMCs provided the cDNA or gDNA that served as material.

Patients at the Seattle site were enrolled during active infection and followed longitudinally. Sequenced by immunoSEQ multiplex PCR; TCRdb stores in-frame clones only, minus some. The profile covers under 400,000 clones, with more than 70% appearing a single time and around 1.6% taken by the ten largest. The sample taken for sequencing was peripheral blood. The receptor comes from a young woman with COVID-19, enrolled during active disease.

CDR3 loop: CASGRGDRGANTEAFF. The CDR3 nucleotides read TGTGCCAGCGGAAGAGGGGACAGGGGGGCGAACACTGAAGCTTTCTTT. The chain uses TRBV28 and TRBJ1-1, with TRBD1 identical over 11 bases. The CDR3 totals 16 residues. CDR1 is MDHEN and CDR2 is SYDVKM in the germline V gene. The junction had 9 bases not matched to a gene; V was cut back by 8 bases and J by 1 base.